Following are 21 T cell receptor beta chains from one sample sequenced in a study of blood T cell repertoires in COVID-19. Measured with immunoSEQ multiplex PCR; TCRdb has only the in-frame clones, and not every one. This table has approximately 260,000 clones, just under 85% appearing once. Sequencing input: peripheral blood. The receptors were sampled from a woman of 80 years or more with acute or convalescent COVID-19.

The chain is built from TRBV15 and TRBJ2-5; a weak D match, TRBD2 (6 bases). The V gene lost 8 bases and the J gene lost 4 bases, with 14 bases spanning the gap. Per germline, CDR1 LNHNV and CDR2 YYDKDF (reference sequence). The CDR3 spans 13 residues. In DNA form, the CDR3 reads TGTGCCACCCGCCTCGGCGGGGTAGAGACCCAGTACTTC. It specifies CATRLGGVETQYF.

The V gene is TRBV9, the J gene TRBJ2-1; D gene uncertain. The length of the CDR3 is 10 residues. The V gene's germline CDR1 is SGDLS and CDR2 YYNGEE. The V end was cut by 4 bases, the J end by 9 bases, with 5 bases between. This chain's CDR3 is CASSHSEQFF. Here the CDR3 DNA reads TGTGCCAGCAGCCACAGTGAGCAGTTCTTC. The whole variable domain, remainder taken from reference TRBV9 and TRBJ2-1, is DSGVTQTPKHLITATGQRVTLRCSPRSGDLSVYWYQQSLDQGLQFLIQYYNGEERAKGNILERFSAQQFPDLHSELNLSSLELGDSALYFCASSHSEQFFGPGTRLTVL.

CDR3 in DNA: TGTGCCAGCAGTGGCGCCCTGCGGGGCACAGATACGCAGTATTTT. Its protein is CASSGALRGTDTQYF. The V and J genes are TRBV2 and TRBJ2-3; D is possibly TRBD2 (5 bases). V was trimmed by 4 bases and J by 1 base, leaving 12 bases between them. Germline V lookup: CDR1 SNHLY, CDR2 FYNNEI. The CDR3 is made up of 15 amino acids.

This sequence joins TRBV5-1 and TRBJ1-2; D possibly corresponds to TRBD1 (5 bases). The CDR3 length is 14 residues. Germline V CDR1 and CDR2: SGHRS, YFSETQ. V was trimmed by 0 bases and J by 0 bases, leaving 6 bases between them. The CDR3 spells CASSLGQSNYGYTF. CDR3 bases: TGCGCCAGCAGCTTGGGACAGTCTAACTATGGCTACACCTTC.

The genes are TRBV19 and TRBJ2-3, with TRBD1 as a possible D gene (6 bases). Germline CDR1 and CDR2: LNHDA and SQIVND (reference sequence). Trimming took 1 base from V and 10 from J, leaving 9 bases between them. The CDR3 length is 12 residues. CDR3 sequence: CASSIVNRAQYF. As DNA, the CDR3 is TGTGCCAGTAGTATAGTTAACAGGGCGCAGTATTTT. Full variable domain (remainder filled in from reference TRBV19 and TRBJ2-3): DGGITQSPKYLFRKEGQNVTLSCEQNLNHDAMYWYRQDPGQGLRLIYYSQIVNDFQKGDIAEGYSVSREKKESFPLTVTSAQKNPTAFYLCASSIVNRAQYFGPGTRLTVL.

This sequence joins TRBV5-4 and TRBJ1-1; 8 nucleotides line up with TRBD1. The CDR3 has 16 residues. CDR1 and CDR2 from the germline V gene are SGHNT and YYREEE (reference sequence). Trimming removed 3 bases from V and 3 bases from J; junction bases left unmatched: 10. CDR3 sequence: CASSSTSGQGYTEAFF. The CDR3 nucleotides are TGTGCCAGCAGCTCCACCTCCGGACAGGGATACACTGAAGCTTTCTTT.

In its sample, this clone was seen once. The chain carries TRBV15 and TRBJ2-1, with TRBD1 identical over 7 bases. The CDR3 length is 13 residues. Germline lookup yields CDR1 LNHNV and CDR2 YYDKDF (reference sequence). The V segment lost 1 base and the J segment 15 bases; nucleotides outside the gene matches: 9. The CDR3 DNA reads TGTGCCACCAGCAGAGGGTTACAGGGGAATTCGTTCTTC. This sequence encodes CATSRGLQGNSFF.

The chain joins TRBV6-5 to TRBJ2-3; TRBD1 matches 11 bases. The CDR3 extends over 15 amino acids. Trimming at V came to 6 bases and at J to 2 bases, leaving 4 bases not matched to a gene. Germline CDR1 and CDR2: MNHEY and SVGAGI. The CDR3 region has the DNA TGTGCCAGCAGCCAGGACAGGGGGCCCACAGATACGCAGTATTTT. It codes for CASSQDRGPTDTQYF.

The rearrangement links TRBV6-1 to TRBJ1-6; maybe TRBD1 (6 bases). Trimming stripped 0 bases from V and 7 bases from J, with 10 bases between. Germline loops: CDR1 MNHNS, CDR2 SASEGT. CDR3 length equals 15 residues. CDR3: CASSEADSVNSPLHF. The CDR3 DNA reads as TGTGCCAGCAGTGAAGCGGACAGCGTAAATTCACCCCTCCACTTT.

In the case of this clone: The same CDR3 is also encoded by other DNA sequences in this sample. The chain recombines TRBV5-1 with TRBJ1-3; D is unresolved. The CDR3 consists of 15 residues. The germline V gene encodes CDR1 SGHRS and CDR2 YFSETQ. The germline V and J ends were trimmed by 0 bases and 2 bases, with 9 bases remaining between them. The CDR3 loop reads CASSLDAGPGNTIYF. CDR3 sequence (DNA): TGCGCCAGCAGCTTGGATGCGGGCCCTGGAAACACCATATATTTT. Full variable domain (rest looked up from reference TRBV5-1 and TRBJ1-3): KAGVTQTPRYLIKTRGQQVTLSCSPISGHRSVSWYQQTPGQGLQFLFEYFSETQRNKGNFPGRFSGRQFSNSRSEMNVSTLELGDSALYLCASSLDAGPGNTIYFGEGSWLTVV.

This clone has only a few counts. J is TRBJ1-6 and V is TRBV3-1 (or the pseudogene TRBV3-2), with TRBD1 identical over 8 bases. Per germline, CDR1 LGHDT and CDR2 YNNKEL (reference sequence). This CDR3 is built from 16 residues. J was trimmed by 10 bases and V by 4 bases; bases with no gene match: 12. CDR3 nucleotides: TGTGCCAGCAGCCCAGGACAGGGCGGATTGGGGTCACCCCTCCACTTT. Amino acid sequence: CASSPGQGGLGSPLHF.

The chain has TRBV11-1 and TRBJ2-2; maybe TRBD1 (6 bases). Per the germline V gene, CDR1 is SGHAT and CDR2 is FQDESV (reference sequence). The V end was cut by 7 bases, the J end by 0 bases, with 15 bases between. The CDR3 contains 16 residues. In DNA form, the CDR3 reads TGTGCCAGCACCTCACTCGGGACACCGAACACCGGGGAGCTGTTTTTT. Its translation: CASTSLGTPNTGELFF.

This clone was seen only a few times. The CDR3 DNA follows: TGTGCCAGCAGCCATCGGACAGGACCTTTAGGTGGCTACACCTTC. As protein: CASSHRTGPLGGYTF. This chain links TRBV3-1 (or the pseudogene TRBV3-2) with TRBJ1-2, with 7 bases that match TRBD1. This CDR3 contains 15 residues. Per germline, CDR1 LGHDT and CDR2 YNNKEL (reference sequence). J was trimmed by 7 bases and V by 3 bases; bases with no gene match: 11.

The chain's CDR3 is CAWSVGSGDQETQYF. CDR3 bases: TGTGCCTGGAGTGTTGGTAGCGGGGACCAAGAGACCCAGTACTTC. The genes are TRBV30 and TRBJ2-5, with 8 bases aligning to TRBD2. V was pared by 0 bases and J by 0 bases, with 3 bases of the junction left unmatched. CDR1 is GTSNPN, CDR2 SVGIG, per germline (reference sequence). The CDR3 is 15 residues long.

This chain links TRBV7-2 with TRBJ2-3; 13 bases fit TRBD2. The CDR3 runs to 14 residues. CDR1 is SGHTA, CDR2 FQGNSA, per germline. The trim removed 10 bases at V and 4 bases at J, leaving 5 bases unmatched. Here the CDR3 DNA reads TGTGCCACCCGGACTAGCGGGGGCTCAGATACGCAGTATTTT. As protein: CATRTSGGSDTQYF.

The DNA of the CDR3 is TGCGCCAGCAGCCAGTTACGACTAGCGGGGGGGAGTGAGCAGTTCTTC. Residues: CASSQLRLAGGSEQFF. V and J are TRBV4-1 and TRBJ2-1; 14 positions match TRBD2. Germline CDR1 and CDR2: MGHRA and YSYEKL. J lost 9 bases, V lost 3 bases, and 7 bases had no gene match. The CDR3 is 16 residues long.

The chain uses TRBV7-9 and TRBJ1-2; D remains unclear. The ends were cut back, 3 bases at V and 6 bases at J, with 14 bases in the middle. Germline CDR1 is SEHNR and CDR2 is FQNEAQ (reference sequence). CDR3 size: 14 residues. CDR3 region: CASSFSARVDGYTF. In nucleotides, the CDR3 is TGTGCCAGCAGCTTCTCGGCCCGGGTAGATGGCTACACCTTC.

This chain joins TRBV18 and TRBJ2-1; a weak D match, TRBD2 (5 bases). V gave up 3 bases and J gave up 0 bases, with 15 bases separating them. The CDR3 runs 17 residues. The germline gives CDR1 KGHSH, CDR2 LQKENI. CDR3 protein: CASSPRSGLSSYNEQFF. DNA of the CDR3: TGTGCCAGCTCACCCCGGAGCGGATTAAGCTCCTACAATGAGCAGTTCTTC.

The CDR3 coding sequence is TGTGCCAGCAGCCGAGAGGTATCAGCGGGATACGAGCAGTACTTC. Residues: CASSREVSAGYEQYF. The chain recombines TRBV3-1 (or the pseudogene TRBV3-2) with TRBJ2-7, with 7 positions matching TRBD2. V shed 4 bases and J 4 bases; nucleotides not matched to a gene: 10. Germline lookup yields CDR1 LGHDT and CDR2 YNNKEL (reference sequence). The CDR3 consists of 15 residues.

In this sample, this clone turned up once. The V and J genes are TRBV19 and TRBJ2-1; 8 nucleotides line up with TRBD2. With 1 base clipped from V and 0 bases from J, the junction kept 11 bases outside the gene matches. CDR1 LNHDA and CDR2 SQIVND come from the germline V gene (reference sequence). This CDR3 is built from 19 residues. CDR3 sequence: CASSIGPGRGSRSYNEQFF. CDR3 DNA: TGTGCCAGTAGTATAGGCCCCGGGAGGGGTAGTCGCTCCTACAATGAGCAGTTCTTC.

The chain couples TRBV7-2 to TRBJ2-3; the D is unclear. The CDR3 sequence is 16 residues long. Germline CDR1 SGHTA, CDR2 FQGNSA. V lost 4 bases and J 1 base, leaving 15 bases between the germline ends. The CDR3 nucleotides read TGTGCCAGCAGCTCAACAACCTTGCTGGGCACAGATACGCAGTATTTT. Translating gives CASSSTTLLGTDTQYF.